Described below is a single T cell receptor (beta chain) sequence and its context. Each donor supplied around 9.9 milliliters of peripheral blood. A second PCR, run for roughly 7 to 11 cycles, used a sample-barcoded 5' primer plus a J-beta primer mix. In TCRdb, the 5' RACE reads were re-called with MiXCR into one record per CDR3 protein. The sample lists about 970,000 distinct CDR3 sequences, just over 50% occurring once. Germline V gene sequence: CDR1 MNHEY, CDR2 SVGEGT. This CDR3 contains 17 residues. V lost 8 bases, J lost 6 bases, and 17 bases stayed unmatched. The data were taken from a study of blood T cells in healthy people across ages.

This clonotype was sampled from a woman aged 60-75 years in good health. The sample was blood. V is TRBV6-2 or TRBV6-3 and J is TRBJ2-1, with 9 bases fitting TRBD1. Written as DNA, the CDR3 is TGTGCCAGCTCGAATCAACGGGGACAGGGTAGGGGCAATGAGCAGTTCTTC. Translation: CASSNQRGQGRGNEQFF.